This T cell receptor (beta chain) is from a study of response to subunit inactivated influenza vaccine. Study-wide findings and caveats: Authors suggested seasonal influenza vaccinations each recruit few new T cells.

A note on this clonotype: Its antigen is currently unknown.

TCRdb fed the RT-PCR reads into MiXCR, producing one record per CDR3 protein. This table holds about 520,000 distinct CDR3 sequences, more than 7% found once. This CDR3 spans 12 amino acids. Germline V gene sequence: CDR1 DFQATT, CDR2 SNEGSKA (reference sequence). The ends were cut back, 5 bases at V and 4 bases at J, with 11 bases in the middle. The J gene is TRBJ1-1, the V gene TRBV20-1, with unresolved D. Specimen: PBMCs from blood, collected around 25 months after vaccination. This clonotype was sampled from a man in his fifties or sixties who received an inactivated influenza vaccine. Here the CDR3 DNA reads TGCAGTGCTGGGGAGGGAGCCACTGAAGCTTTCTTT. This codes for CSAGEGATEAFF.